This TCR beta chain was found in a study of cytomegalovirus exposure and HLA in healthy donors. The CDR3 is made up of 15 amino acids. Germline-derived CDR1 and CDR2 are SGHVS and FNYEAQ. Germline trimming cut 1 base from V and 1 base from J; bases unmatched to any gene: 0. PCR was performed using 60 Vbeta and 13 Jbeta primers. Assay used: immunoSEQ multiplex PCR; TCRdb lists only in-frame clones, some missing. The data show approximately 210,000 clones, roughly 86% seen once. In its sample, this clone was seen a few times. This chain uses TRBV7-6 with TRBJ2-2; 7 nucleotides agree with TRBD1. The receptor's source is a young woman in good health and CMV-seronegative. Sequencing was done on a sample of PBMCs. CDR3 bases: TGTGCCAGCAGCTTAGGGACAGGGAACACCGGGGAGCTGTTTTTT. Translation gives CASSLGTGNTGELFF.